The 24 T cell receptor beta chains in this list originate from one sample, sequenced in a study of molecular identifiers for immune sequencing clone quantification. TCRdb called the PCR reads again in MiXCR, with one record for every CDR3 protein. The table includes tens of thousands of distinct CDR3 sequences, 20% to 25% detected once. Sequencing used naive CD8+ T cells from blood, with Jurkat cell RNA spiked in. Indicated subset: FACS-sorted CD8+CD4-CCR7+CD45RA+ naive T cells. These receptors were taken from a human donor in good health. Some libraries in this study had Jurkat cell RNA spiked in.

This clonotype came up many times. The V call is TRBV4-3, the J call TRBJ1-1; D ambiguous. V was shortened by 0 bases and J by 5 bases, with 10 bases between the two germline ends. From germline, CDR1 is LGHNA and CDR2 YSLEER. This CDR3 is built from 14 residues. The CDR3, as DNA: TGCGCCAGCAGCCAAGATGCTACGGGGACTGAAGCTTTCTTT. Translation: CASSQDATGTEAFF.

There are many counts of this clonotype. The genes are TRBV20-1 and TRBJ2-1; 10 nucleotides align to TRBD2. CDR1 DFQATT and CDR2 SNEGSKA come from the germline V gene (reference sequence). The J segment lost 7 bases and the V segment lost 6 bases, leaving 18 bases of the junction unmatched. The CDR3 contains 17 residues. The CDR3 is CSAKGFLSSGSGNEQFF. The DNA for the CDR3 is TGCAGTGCGAAGGGGTTTCTGTCTAGCGGGAGTGGAAATGAGCAGTTCTTC.

This clonotype was found many times. The chain links TRBV27 to TRBJ2-7; 14 bases agree with TRBD2. The CDR3 length is 17 residues. Germline CDR1 reads MNHEY; CDR2 reads SMNVEV (reference sequence). Trimming removed 2 bases from V and 5 bases from J; junction bases left unmatched: 8. CDR3 nucleotides: TGTGCCAGCAGTTTAATGACTAGCGGGGGGGCGTTACACGAGCAGTACTTC. It specifies CASSLMTSGGALHEQYF.

This clonotype occurred many times. J is TRBJ2-1 and V is TRBV4-1; TRBD1 aligns across 8 bases. V trimming: 6 bases; J trimming: 7 bases; junction bases outside the gene matches: 11. The length of the CDR3 is 15 residues. Germline-derived CDR1 and CDR2 are MGHRA and YSYEKL. CDR3 amino acids: CASSIPGQGLNEQFF. The CDR3 DNA reads as TGCGCCAGCAGTATACCTGGACAGGGTTTGAATGAGCAGTTCTTC.

This clonotype was counted at least ten times. This sequence joins TRBV20-1 and TRBJ2-3; no reliable D call. This CDR3 has 16 residues. Per the germline V gene, CDR1 is DFQATT and CDR2 is SNEGSKA (reference sequence). V lost 4 bases and J lost 0, with 17 bases in between. CDR3: CSATSTDYPSTDTQYF. In DNA, the CDR3 is TGCAGTGCTACCTCTACAGATTATCCTAGCACAGATACGCAGTATTTT.

This clonotype has just a few counts. V usage is TRBV15 and J usage is TRBJ2-2; D unclear. The CDR3 totals 12 residues. Germline V gene data show CDR1 as LNHNV and CDR2 as YYDKDF (reference sequence). V was clipped by 8 bases and J by 2 bases, with 6 bases between them. CDR3 loop: CATPGNTGELFF. DNA for the CDR3: TGTGCCACCCCGGGTAACACCGGGGAGCTGTTTTTT.

This clonotype was seen at least ten times. The chain combines TRBV29-1 with TRBJ2-1; TRBD2 is a possible D gene (6 bases). The V and J ends lost 7 bases and 0 bases respectively, with 22 bases between them. The germline gives CDR1 SQVTM, CDR2 ANQGSEA. The CDR3 contains 17 residues. CDR3 sequence reads: CSGLGGFLVSSYNEQFF. The CDR3 nucleotides are TGCAGCGGGTTGGGGGGTTTCCTAGTCAGCTCCTACAATGAGCAGTTCTTC.

Concerning this clonotype itself: This may come from a read error, since a much larger clone is one base off. V and J are TRBV7-9 and TRBJ2-1; D could derive from TRBD1 or TRBD2 (5 bases each). The germline gives CDR1 SEHNR, CDR2 FQNEAQ (reference sequence). Trimming removed 9 bases at V and 6 bases at J, with 18 bases between. CDR3 length: 14 residues. The CDR3 here is CASTGTGTCNEQFF. In DNA form, the CDR3 reads TGTGCCAGTACCGGGACGGGCACCTGCAATGAGCAGTTCTTC. The full variable domain, in which reference TRBV7-9 and TRBJ2-1 provide the parts outside the CDR3, is DTGVSQNPRHKITKRGQNVTFRCDPISEHNRLYWYRQTLGQGPEFLTYFQNEAQLEKSRLLSDRFSAERPKGSFSTLEIQRTEQGDSAMYLCASTGTGTCNEQFFGPGTRLTVL.

As regards this clonotype: No conserved phenylalanine or tryptophan ends this CDR3, so it is likely a read error. V and J are TRBV6-1 and TRBJ2-7; 8 nucleotides agree with TRBD1. The CDR3 is made up of 15 amino acids. With 8 bases clipped from V and 2 bases from J, the junction kept 11 bases outside the gene matches. Per the germline V gene, CDR1 is MNHNS and CDR2 is SASEGT. The CDR3, as DNA: TGTGCCAGCCAAATCGGGACAGGACCTACCTACGAGCAGTACCTC. Encoded protein: CASQIGTGPTYEQYL.

There are many counts of this clonotype. The chain combines TRBV19 with TRBJ1-6; D is uncertain. Germline CDR1 reads LNHDA; CDR2 reads SQIVND (reference sequence). CDR3 length: 13 residues. Trimming shortened V by 5 bases and J by 7 bases, and 9 bases separated the two germline ends. In DNA, the CDR3 is TGTGCCAGTAGTTATGACAAGAATTCACCCCTCCACTTT. It encodes CASSYDKNSPLHF.

This clonotype was detected ten times or more. This sequence joins TRBV7-2 and TRBJ2-1; 11 nucleotides agree with TRBD1. The CDR3 has 15 amino acids. Looked up from germline, CDR1 is SGHTA and CDR2 is FQGNSA. Trimming cost V 5 bases and J 4 bases; bases outside gene matches: 4. Written as DNA, the CDR3 is TGTGCCAGCAGCCCCGGGACAGGGGGATACAATGAGCAGTTCTTC. Protein sequence: CASSPGTGGYNEQFF.

Turning to this clonotype: A single base separates this from a much larger clone, so it may be a read error. The chain employs TRBV6-5 and TRBJ1-1, with 7 bases lining up with TRBD1. Germline V gene lookup returns CDR1 MNHEY and CDR2 SVGAGI. The length of the CDR3 is 13 residues. CDR3 in amino acids: CASRGQLNAEAFF. DNA of the CDR3: TGTGCCAGCAGGGGACAGTTGAACGCTGAAGCTTTCTTT.

This clonotype was counted between two and nine times. The chain has TRBV7-2 and TRBJ1-5, with a possible D match to TRBD1 (6 bases). V dropped 8 bases and J dropped 7 bases, with 15 bases sitting between them. The CDR3 runs to 13 residues. CDR1 is SGHTA, CDR2 FQGNSA, per germline. CDR3 amino acids: CASRPWGGQPQHF. The CDR3 DNA reads as TGTGCCAGCCGCCCCTGGGGGGGCCAGCCCCAGCATTTT.

This clonotype was seen only once. Just one base apart from a much larger clone, this may be a read error. The chain links TRBV5-4 to TRBJ2-7; no clear D gene. Trimming took 3 bases from V and 5 from J, leaving 9 bases between them. The CDR3 totals 12 residues. Germline CDR1 reads SGHNT; CDR2 reads YYREEE (reference sequence). Here the CDR3 reads CASSSIGNEQYF. The DNA for the CDR3 is TGTGCCAGCAGCTCTATCGGCAACGAGCAGTACTTC.

The chain combines TRBV4-3 with TRBJ2-7; possible D gene TRBD2, 8 bases. The CDR3 covers 16 residues. The germline CDR1 and CDR2 sequences are LGHNA and YSLEER. Between the trimmed V and J ends, which lost 0 bases and 2 bases, there was a span of 14 bases. The CDR3 bases are TGCGCCAGCAGCCAAGATAGCGGGACAGCAACCTACGAGCAGTACTTC. Translation gives CASSQDSGTATYEQYF.

This clonotype is medium-sized. The CDR3 protein is CSVEEGLAGPQETQYF. The CDR3 coding sequence is TGCAGCGTTGAAGAAGGGCTAGCGGGGCCGCAAGAGACCCAGTACTTC. V usage is TRBV29-1 and J usage is TRBJ2-5; 9 bases map to TRBD2. Germline assignment: CDR1 SQVTM and CDR2 ANQGSEA. The CDR3 totals 16 residues. The V and J ends lost 0 bases and 2 bases, in that order; junction bases with no gene match: 7.

This clonotype appeared many times. This sequence joins TRBV19 and TRBJ2-3; D is unclear. The CDR3 covers 13 residues. V gave up 5 bases and J gave up 0 bases, with 6 bases separating them. Germline-derived CDR1 and CDR2 are LNHDA and SQIVND (reference sequence). The CDR3 sequence is CASSVTSTDTQYF. In nucleotides, the CDR3 is TGTGCCAGTAGTGTTACCAGCACAGATACGCAGTATTTT.

This chain joins TRBV4-1 and TRBJ2-3; no clear D. V lost 1 base and J 8 bases, leaving 13 bases between the germline ends. Germline V lookup: CDR1 MGHRA, CDR2 YSYEKL. This CDR3 comprises 14 residues. The CDR3 DNA sequence: TGCGCCAGCAGCCAAGGCTCCGGCGCAGGTACGCAGTATTTT. It is translated as CASSQGSGAGTQYF.

This clonotype was counted many times. V and J are TRBV13 and TRBJ2-5; D gene ambiguous. CDR3 length: 15 amino acids. Germline V gene lookup returns CDR1 PRHDT and CDR2 FYEKMQ (reference sequence). Trimming removed 1 base at V and 5 bases at J, with 14 bases between. The CDR3 DNA reads as TGTGCCAGCAGCTTAGCTTCAGAAGTGGGGGAGACCCAGTACTTC. Translated, it gives CASSLASEVGETQYF.

Many counts were recorded for this clonotype. The chain is built from TRBV28 and TRBJ2-7; 16 nucleotides match TRBD2. The germline gives CDR1 MDHEN, CDR2 SYDVKM. The CDR3 is 17 residues long. Germline trimming cut 6 bases from V and 6 bases from J; bases unmatched to any gene: 11. CDR3 region: CASRTGLAGGPAGEQYF. DNA for the CDR3: TGTGCCAGCAGAACGGGACTAGCGGGAGGGCCGGCCGGCGAGCAGTACTTC.

In regard to this clonotype: This may arise from a read error, as a much more abundant clone is one base away. This chain links TRBV20-1 with TRBJ2-5, with D possibly TRBD2 on 6 matching bases. The CDR3 runs to 13 residues. Germline loops: CDR1 DFQATT, CDR2 SNEGSKA (reference sequence). In DNA form, the CDR3 reads TGCAGTGCTAGAGATAGCGGCCAAGAGCCCCAGTACTTC. This translates into CSARDSGQEPQYF.

The V call is TRBV5-1, the J call TRBJ2-7; D not resolved. CDR3 length: 14 amino acids. The germline CDR1 and CDR2 sequences are SGHRS and YFSETQ. Trimming stripped 1 base from V and 5 bases from J, with 13 bases between. CDR3 in amino acids: CASSLSGLVDEQYF. The CDR3 DNA follows: TGCGCCAGCAGCTTGTCCGGGTTGGTTGACGAGCAGTACTTC.

The sample holds many counts of this clonotype. Relative to the germline gene, one junction end is altered; a read error may explain this. The gene calls are TRBV28 and TRBJ1-1; D uncertain. Germline V gives CDR1 MDHEN, CDR2 SYDVKM. CDR3 length: 14 amino acids. The CDR3 DNA is TGTGCCAGCAGTTGGCGAGGGAGGAACTCTGAAGCTTTCTTT. Amino acids: CASSWRGRNSEAFF.

V usage is TRBV14 and J usage is TRBJ2-1; maybe TRBD2 (5 bases). Germline lookup yields CDR1 SGHDN and CDR2 FVKESK. The CDR3 spans 17 residues. V was pared by 2 bases and J by 2 bases, with 16 bases between. The CDR3 region has the DNA TGTGCCAGCAGCCAAAACCCGAGGGTTAGTCCCTACAATGAGCAGTTCTTC. Protein product: CASSQNPRVSPYNEQFF.